These 29 T cell receptor beta chains came from one sample sequenced in a study of cytomegalovirus exposure and HLA in healthy donors. Primers for the PCR totalled 60 Vbeta and 13 Jbeta. The data were produced by immunoSEQ multiplex PCR, yet TCRdb's version contains in-frame clones alone and is incomplete. Here the sample spans more than 100,000 clones, roughly 73% being singletons. The sample taken for sequencing was PBMCs. The source of these receptors is a male donor in good health and CMV-seronegative.

The gene calls are TRBV4-3 and TRBJ2-1, with 9 bases aligning to TRBD2. Germline V gene lookup returns CDR1 LGHNA and CDR2 YSLEER. This CDR3 has 15 residues. J was trimmed by 6 bases and V by 4 bases; bases with no gene match: 7. The CDR3 bases are TGCGCCAGCAGCCCCCGCAGCGGGGGGCCCAATGAGCAGTTCTTC. It encodes CASSPRSGGPNEQFF.

The chain couples TRBV7-9 to TRBJ1-5, with 7 bases matching TRBD1. The junction had 5 bases not matched to a gene; V was cut back by 5 bases and J by 7 bases. CDR1 and CDR2 from the germline V gene are SEHNR and FQNEAQ (reference sequence). The CDR3 has 13 residues. The CDR3 sequence: CASSLTGPQPQHF. The CDR3 region has the DNA TGTGCCAGCAGCCTGACAGGGCCACAGCCCCAGCATTTT.

The gene calls are TRBV19 and TRBJ1-1, with 7 bases that match TRBD1. Trimming took 7 bases from V and 7 from J; bases not matched to a gene: 12. The germline CDR1 and CDR2 sequences are LNHDA and SQIVND (reference sequence). The CDR3 runs 14 residues. The CDR3 loop reads CASMRGQLFVEAFF. In nucleotides, the CDR3 is TGTGCCAGTATGAGGGGACAGCTCTTTGTTGAAGCTTTCTTT.

V gene TRBV7-8 combines with J gene TRBJ1-5; the D gene is possibly TRBD1 (5 bases). V was clipped by 7 bases and J by 2 bases, with 15 bases between them. The germline CDR1 and CDR2 sequences are SGHVS and FQNEAQ. CDR3 length: 15 amino acids. The CDR3, as DNA: TGTGCCAGCACGGGGGAGGGTCGGGGCAATCAGCCCCAGCATTTT. Translation: CASTGEGRGNQPQHF.

The DNA for the CDR3 is TGTGCCAGCAGCGTAGGGGACAGAACTAATGAAAAACTGTTTTTT. It codes for CASSVGDRTNEKLFF. J is TRBJ1-4 and V is TRBV9; TRBD1 matches 7 bases. Germline V gene lookup returns CDR1 SGDLS and CDR2 YYNGEE. The CDR3 totals 15 residues. V shed 0 bases and J 1 base; nucleotides not matched to a gene: 0.

A remark on this clone: Other DNA sequences in the sample encode the same CDR3. The chain joins TRBV7-9 to TRBJ1-5; no firm D call. CDR1 is SEHNR and CDR2 is FQNEAQ in the germline V gene (reference sequence). CDR3 length equals 13 residues. Trimming took off 4 bases at V and 1 base at J, with 5 bases between the two ends. The CDR3 region is CASSSGSNQPQHF. CDR3 sequence (DNA): TGTGCCAGCAGCTCGGGAAGCAATCAGCCCCAGCATTTT.

The V gene is TRBV9, the J gene TRBJ1-3, with 8 bases matching TRBD1. The V gene end was trimmed by 3 bases and the J gene end by 4 bases; junction bases not matched to a gene: 6. CDR3 length equals 15 residues. Germline lookup yields CDR1 SGDLS and CDR2 YYNGEE. The CDR3 DNA sequence: TGTGCCAGCAGCGGCGGACAGGGTGGGGGAAACACCATATATTTT. Its protein product is CASSGGQGGGNTIYF.

This clone has only a few counts. This chain uses TRBV19 with TRBJ1-1; maybe TRBD1 (5 bases). In germline, CDR1 is LNHDA, CDR2 SQIVND (reference sequence). V was shortened by 3 bases and J by 7 bases, with 9 bases between the two germline ends. The CDR3 extends over 12 amino acids. The CDR3: CASSILGVEAFF. Written as DNA, the CDR3 is TGTGCCAGTAGTATTTTAGGGGTTGAAGCTTTCTTT.

V and J are TRBV9 and TRBJ2-5; 8 positions match TRBD2. Germline V CDR1 and CDR2: SGDLS, YYNGEE. V lost 0 bases to trimming and J lost 0 bases; unmatched junction nucleotides: 4. CDR3 length: 16 residues. The CDR3 DNA is TGTGCCAGCAGCGTAGGAGTTAGCGGGGACCAAGAGACCCAGTACTTC. Translation: CASSVGVSGDQETQYF.

The chain couples TRBV5-1 to TRBJ2-1, with D possibly being TRBD1 (7 bases). The germline V gene has CDR1 SGHRS and CDR2 YFSETQ. This CDR3 region has 14 residues. V was cut by 0 bases and J by 7 bases, with 11 bases left in between. The CDR3 spells CASSLAQGRNEQFF. In nucleotides, the CDR3 is TGCGCCAGCAGCTTGGCACAGGGGAGGAATGAGCAGTTCTTC.

The chain has TRBV7-2 and TRBJ1-2, with 8 bases fitting TRBD1. The germline CDR1 and CDR2 sequences are SGHTA and FQGNSA. The trim removed 4 bases at V and 8 bases at J, leaving 12 bases unmatched. CDR3 size: 15 residues. The CDR3 DNA is TGTGCCAGCAGCTCTCAGGGGGCGGGATCTCGAGGCTACACCTTC. This encodes CASSSQGAGSRGYTF.

This chain connects TRBV19 to TRBJ1-6; 9 bases fit TRBD1. The CDR3 contains 16 residues. Germline values: CDR1 LNHDA, CDR2 SQIVND (reference sequence). V gave up 6 bases and J gave up 4 bases; unmatched junction bases: 7. CDR3 sequence reads: CASSLTGTGYNSPLHF. Here the CDR3 DNA reads TGTGCCAGTAGCCTAACCGGGACAGGGTATAATTCACCCCTCCACTTT. The variable domain in full, with the rest retrieved from reference TRBV19 and TRBJ1-6, is DGGITQSPKYLFRKEGQNVTLSCEQNLNHDAMYWYRQDPGQGLRLIYYSQIVNDFQKGDIAEGYSVSREKKESFPLTVTSAQKNPTAFYLCASSLTGTGYNSPLHFGNGTRLTVT.

This clone was seen a few times. The genes are TRBV7-2 and TRBJ2-6; 7 positions agree with TRBD1. This CDR3 region has 19 residues. Germline CDR1 reads SGHTA; CDR2 reads FQGNSA. V was pared by 6 bases and J by 2 bases, with 16 bases of the junction left unmatched. This CDR3 is CASRHSYFPGGAGANVLTF. DNA of the CDR3: TGTGCCAGCAGACACTCCTACTTTCCAGGGGGTGCTGGGGCCAACGTCCTGACTTTC.

The rearrangement links TRBV7-2 to TRBJ1-5, with D hard to call. CDR3 size: 13 residues. Trimming took off 5 bases at V and 5 bases at J, with 10 bases between the two ends. Germline V lookup: CDR1 SGHTA, CDR2 FQGNSA. The chain's CDR3 is CASSVRQDQPQHF. CDR3 coding DNA: TGTGCCAGCAGCGTAAGGCAGGATCAGCCCCAGCATTTT.

The chain is built from TRBV7-2 and TRBJ2-7; 7 nucleotides align to TRBD2. Trimming cost V 5 bases and J 0 bases; bases outside gene matches: 4. The CDR3 runs 14 residues. The germline V gene has CDR1 SGHTA and CDR2 FQGNSA. The CDR3 is CASSPRTSSYEQYF. CDR3 in DNA: TGTGCCAGCAGCCCCCGGACTAGCTCCTACGAGCAGTACTTC.

The V gene is TRBV5-6, the J gene TRBJ2-5; 15 bases agree with TRBD2. Germline V gene lookup returns CDR1 SGHDT and CDR2 YYEEEE. The V and J ends lost 0 bases and 2 bases, in that order; junction bases with no gene match: 2. CDR3 length: 17 amino acids. The CDR3 spells CASSLAGLAGGQETQYF. CDR3 DNA: TGTGCCAGCAGCTTGGCGGGACTAGCGGGGGGACAAGAGACCCAGTACTTC.

This clone has a handful of counts. The V and J genes are TRBV6-6 and TRBJ2-7; 7 bases align to TRBD1. This CDR3 has 15 residues. The germline V gene encodes CDR1 MNHNY and CDR2 SVGAGI (reference sequence). After removal of 0 bases from V and 2 bases from J, the junction contained 4 bases not matched to a gene. In nucleotides, the CDR3 is TGTGCCAGCAGTTACTCGATTCAGGGGGCCTACGAGCAGTACTTC. Amino acid sequence: CASSYSIQGAYEQYF.

CDR3 protein: CASSEATGGSVKLFF. Written as DNA, the CDR3 is TGTGCCAGCAGTGAAGCAACAGGGGGTAGTGTAAAACTGTTTTTT. V gene TRBV2 combines with J gene TRBJ1-4; 8 bases are a match to TRBD1. This CDR3 has 15 residues. Per the germline V gene, CDR1 is SNHLY and CDR2 is FYNNEI. Unmatched junction bases numbered 7, after V lost 0 bases and J lost 10 bases.

The chain recombines TRBV5-5 with TRBJ2-7; D may be TRBD1 (7 bases). The CDR3 runs to 16 residues. Trimming took 3 bases from V and 0 from J, leaving 16 bases between them. The V gene's germline CDR1 is SGHKS and CDR2 YYEKEE (reference sequence). The CDR3 sequence: CASSWRGDRASYEQYF. The CDR3 bases are TGTGCCAGCAGCTGGAGGGGTGACAGGGCCTCCTACGAGCAGTACTTC.

This clone occurred a few times. The chain links TRBV29-1 to TRBJ1-4; 10 nucleotides align to TRBD1. CDR3 length equals 12 residues. Per germline, CDR1 SQVTM and CDR2 ANQGSEA. V lost 7 bases to trimming and J lost 7 bases; unmatched junction nucleotides: 3. CDR3: CSARTGGEKLFF. As DNA, the CDR3 is TGCAGCGCAAGGACAGGGGGTGAAAAACTGTTTTTT.

This clone was seen only once. This CDR3 reads CASSTGTLLYEQYF. The CDR3, as DNA: TGTGCCAGCAGCACCGGGACACTTCTATACGAGCAGTACTTC. The gene calls are TRBV11-2 and TRBJ2-7, with D maybe TRBD1 (6 bases). Looked up from germline, CDR1 is SGHAT and CDR2 is FQNNGV. Between the trimmed V and J ends, which lost 5 bases and 4 bases, there was a span of 15 bases. The CDR3 covers 14 residues.

Concerning this clone itself: At one end, the junction sequence differs from germline, possibly due to a read error. The rearrangement uses TRBV7-8 and TRBJ2-7, with D possibly matching TRBD1 (7 bases). This CDR3 spans 13 amino acids. CDR1 is SGHVS, CDR2 FQNEAQ, per germline. CDR3 in DNA: TGTGCCAGCAGTCCACCCGGACAGGAGGGACCTAACTTC. Protein: CASSPPGQEGPNF.

A few counts support this clone. The chain combines TRBV6-6 with TRBJ1-1; 7 nucleotides line up with TRBD1. The V gene end was trimmed by 8 bases and the J gene end by 4 bases; junction bases not matched to a gene: 13. The germline V gene encodes CDR1 MNHNY and CDR2 SVGAGI (reference sequence). The CDR3 totals 15 residues. The CDR3 loop reads CASCSTGWQGTEAFF. The DNA for the CDR3 is TGTGCCAGCTGTTCGACAGGGTGGCAAGGCACTGAAGCTTTCTTT.

The chain employs TRBV7-3 and TRBJ2-3, with D possibly TRBD1 on 6 matching bases. CDR1 is SGHTA and CDR2 is FQGTGA in the germline V gene. V gave up 1 base and J gave up 0 bases, with 11 bases separating them. This CDR3 region has 16 residues. CDR3 sequence: CASSLNLGASTDTQYF. The CDR3 nucleotides read TGTGCCAGCAGCTTAAATCTGGGGGCGAGCACAGATACGCAGTATTTT.

The sample holds a few counts of this clone. J is TRBJ2-7 and V is TRBV6-5, with 8 bases identical to TRBD1. V dropped 5 bases and J dropped 4; count of bases not matched to a gene: 7. CDR1 is MNHEY and CDR2 is SVGAGI in the germline V gene. CDR3 size: 14 residues. The CDR3 sequence: CASSTWTGNYEQYF. The CDR3 DNA reads as TGTGCCAGCAGTACGTGGACAGGGAATTACGAGCAGTACTTC.

The chain links TRBV27 to TRBJ1-5; TRBD1 aligns across 8 bases. V gave up 0 bases and J gave up 6 bases; unmatched junction bases: 4. The germline V gene has CDR1 MNHEY and CDR2 SMNVEV (reference sequence). The CDR3 spans 15 residues. The CDR3 region is CASSLSSGGSQPQHF. Written as DNA, the CDR3 is TGTGCCAGCAGTTTATCTTCAGGGGGCAGTCAGCCCCAGCATTTT.

CDR3 DNA sequence: TGTGCCAGCAGTTACTCGTCCCAAATCTCTGGAAACACCATATATTTT. Protein product: CASSYSSQISGNTIYF. The rearrangement joins TRBV6-5 to TRBJ1-3; D call uncertain. From germline, CDR1 is MNHEY and CDR2 SVGAGI. This CDR3 comprises 16 residues. V was clipped by 0 bases and J by 0 bases, with 9 bases between them.

The chain joins TRBV13 to TRBJ2-3; TRBD2 is a possible D gene (6 bases). This CDR3 has 16 amino acids. Trimming took 5 bases from V and 11 from J, leaving 26 bases between them. Germline V gene sequence: CDR1 PRHDT, CDR2 FYEKMQ (reference sequence). CDR3 loop: CASSAITAGPALGQYF. The CDR3 DNA is TGTGCCAGCAGCGCCATCACTGCGGGGCCCGCTCTGGGGCAGTATTTT.

The V and J genes are TRBV19 and TRBJ2-7; D unclear. The germline V gene encodes CDR1 LNHDA and CDR2 SQIVND (reference sequence). V was clipped by 5 bases and J by 6 bases, with 8 bases between them. CDR3 length: 11 amino acids. CDR3 loop: CASSFYGEQYF. The DNA for the CDR3 is TGTGCCAGTAGTTTCTACGGCGAGCAGTACTTC.